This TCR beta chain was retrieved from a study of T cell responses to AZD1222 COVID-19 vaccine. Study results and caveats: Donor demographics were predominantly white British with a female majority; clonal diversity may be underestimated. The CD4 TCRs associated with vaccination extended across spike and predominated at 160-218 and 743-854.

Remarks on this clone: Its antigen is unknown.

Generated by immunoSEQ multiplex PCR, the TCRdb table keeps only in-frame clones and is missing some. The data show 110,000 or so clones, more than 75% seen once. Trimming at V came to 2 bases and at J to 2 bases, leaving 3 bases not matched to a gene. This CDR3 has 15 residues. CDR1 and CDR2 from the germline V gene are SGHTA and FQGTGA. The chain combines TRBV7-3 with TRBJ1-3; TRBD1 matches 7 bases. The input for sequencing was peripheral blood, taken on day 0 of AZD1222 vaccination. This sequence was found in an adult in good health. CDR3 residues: CASSLDTGAGNTIYF. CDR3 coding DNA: TGTGCCAGCAGCTTAGACACAGGGGCTGGAAACACCATATATTTT.